This T cell receptor beta chain stems from a study of regulatory T cells in long-lasting Graves disease. Whole-study context: Those Graves' patients who were newly diagnosed had been on antithyroid drugs under 3 months. Study observations and caveats: TCR diversity was lower in persistent than newly diagnosed Graves' disease. There was favoring of TRBV28, TRBJ1-2 and TRBJ2-5 in persistent disease.

Arm-PCR of CDR3 regions with iRepertoire HTBI primers generated TCR beta libraries. TCRdb fed the multiplex PCR reads into MiXCR, producing one record per CDR3 protein. The data show about 370,000 distinct CDR3 sequences, with 15% to 19% seen just once and roughly 20% held by the top ten. Losses at the gene ends were 5 bases for V and 2 bases for J; bases not matched to a gene: 13. This CDR3 region has 17 residues. The germline V gene encodes CDR1 SGHVS and CDR2 FQNEAQ. This clonotype was seen repeatedly, ten times or more. The antigen remains unidentified. The time point was: newly diagnosed GD, antithyroid drugs for less than 3 months. The authors made the TCR library using RNA they extracted from PBMCs.

The chain employs TRBV7-8 and TRBJ2-7; 9 positions match TRBD1. The sequence was collected from a female donor with Graves disease. Source: peripheral blood mononuclear cells (PBMCs), taken at new diagnosis, from a patient treated with antithyroid drugs. CDR3 loop: CASSPTWGDRETYEQYF. As DNA, the CDR3 is TGTGCCAGCAGCCCAACGTGGGGGGACAGGGAAACCTACGAGCAGTACTTC.